These T cell receptor beta chains were read from a single sample in a study of T cells in Graves' hyperthyroidism and ophthalmopathy. TCRdb re-analysed the multiplex PCR reads in MiXCR, keeping a single row per CDR3 protein. The sample has a few hundred thousand distinct CDR3 sequences, 20% to 25% seen once; the top ten hold 26%. The sample consisted of blood. The origin of the receptors is a man between 18 and 29 years old with Graves' hyperthyroidism. CDR3s leave out the opening cysteine and the closing phenylalanine or tryptophan. The order of the fields is V gene, CDR3 protein.

>TRBV6-5
ASMGVMAKNIQY
>TRBV18
ASSVDRAANEQY
>TRBV11-1
ASSLEGAGPTNYGYT
>TRBV10-3
AITSGQGTGELF
>TRBV7-6
ASSLSPIRATNQPQH
>TRBV28
ASNNPGETNYGYT
>TRBV28
ASSFRLNPYEQY
>TRBV28
ASSRRGQGVGNQPQH
>TRBV28
ASSNVGAWGAQETQY
>TRBV28
ASSFVGQGAYGYT
>TRBV4-2
ASSPGTSIETQY
>TRBV10-2
ASTQGTSGAHPYEQY
>TRBV28
ASSFQGSRSYEQY
>TRBV12-3/TRBV12-4
ASSTGTAGMGTEAF
>TRBV24-1
ATSEGKDTEAF
>TRBV13
ASSPGLAGGPWVVRDEQY